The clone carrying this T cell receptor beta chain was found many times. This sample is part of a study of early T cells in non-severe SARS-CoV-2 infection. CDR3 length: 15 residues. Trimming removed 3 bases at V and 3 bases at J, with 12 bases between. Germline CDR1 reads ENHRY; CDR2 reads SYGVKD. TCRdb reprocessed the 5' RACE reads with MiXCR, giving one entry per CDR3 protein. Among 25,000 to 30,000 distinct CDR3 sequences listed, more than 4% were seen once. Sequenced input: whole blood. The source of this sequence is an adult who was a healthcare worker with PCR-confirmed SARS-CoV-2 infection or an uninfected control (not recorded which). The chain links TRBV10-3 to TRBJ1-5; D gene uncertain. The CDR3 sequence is CAISDEGNFNQPQHF. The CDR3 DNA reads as TGTGCCATCAGTGATGAAGGGAACTTCAATCAGCCCCAGCATTTT.